A selection of T cell receptor beta chains follows, all from one sample in a study of T cell changes during pregnancy in multiple sclerosis. Produced via immunoSEQ multiplex PCR; TCRdb's table is partial and in-frame only. This sample has around 63,000 clones, with about 92% found just once. Sequenced here: CD8+ T cells from peripheral blood mononuclear cells, sampled in the third trimester of pregnancy. The receptors here all came from a female donor in good health, enrolled as a control in a pregnancy study. Each CDR3 is given with its conserved first and last residue. Each record gives: clone size, V gene, J gene, D gene, CDR3 protein, CDR3 DNA. A D gene is named only where the DNA matches it firmly. The size of a clone is reported for some rows only, either as once, few or many, or as a class for expanded clones.

clone size: -
V gene: TRBV6-4
J gene: TRBJ1-1
D gene: -
CDR3 protein: CASSDSEGSEAFF
CDR3 DNA: TGTGCCAGCAGTGACTCTGAGGGTAGTGAAGCTTTCTTT

clone size: -
V gene: TRBV14
J gene: TRBJ1-3
D gene: -
CDR3 protein: CASSQSYGGTGNTIYF
CDR3 DNA: TGTGCCAGCAGCCAATCCTATGGAGGAACTGGAAACACCATATATTTT

clone size: -
V gene: TRBV9
J gene: TRBJ2-5
D gene: -
CDR3 protein: CASSRRDSEQETQYF
CDR3 DNA: TGTGCCAGCAGCAGACGGGACTCAGAACAAGAGACCCAGTACTTC

clone size: -
V gene: TRBV5-1
J gene: TRBJ1-1
D gene: TRBD1
CDR3 protein: CASSLGQGAAMNTEAFF
CDR3 DNA: TGCGCCAGCAGCTTGGGGCAGGGGGCCGCCATGAACACTGAAGCTTTCTTT

clone size: once
V gene: TRBV28
J gene: TRBJ1-5
D gene: -
CDR3 protein: CASSPGAISGQPQHF
CDR3 DNA: TGTGCCAGCAGTCCAGGGGCCATCTCGGGGCAGCCCCAGCATTTT

clone size: -
V gene: TRBV27
J gene: TRBJ2-1
D gene: -
CDR3 protein: CASSSIPTNNEQFF
CDR3 DNA: TGTGCCAGCAGTTCGATCCCTACCAACAATGAGCAGTTCTTC

clone size: -
V gene: TRBV7-7
J gene: TRBJ2-5
D gene: -
CDR3 protein: CASRLGLGETQYF
CDR3 DNA: TGTGCTAGCAGACTGGGGCTGGGTGAGACCCAGTACTTC

clone size: -
V gene: TRBV27
J gene: TRBJ2-3
D gene: TRBD2
CDR3 protein: CASSLSARLAGPLFSTDTQYF
CDR3 DNA: TGTGCCAGCAGTTTATCCGCCAGGCTAGCGGGGCCTCTTTTTAGCACAGATACGCAGTATTTT

clone size: -
V gene: TRBV6-5
J gene: TRBJ2-4
D gene: TRBD1
CDR3 protein: CATTHRGFDIQYF
CDR3 DNA: TGTGCCACGACTCACAGGGGATTTGACATTCAGTACTTC

clone size: -
V gene: TRBV6-4
J gene: TRBJ1-2
D gene: -
CDR3 protein: CASSDEGNGYTF
CDR3 DNA: TGTGCCAGCAGTGACGAGGGCAATGGCTACACCTTC

clone size: -
V gene: TRBV5-4
J gene: TRBJ2-7
D gene: TRBD2
CDR3 protein: CASSLAGGRGGTYEQYF
CDR3 DNA: TGTGCCAGCAGCTTGGCAGGAGGCCGGGGGGGCACCTACGAGCAGTACTTC

clone size: once
V gene: TRBV7-8
J gene: TRBJ1-2
D gene: -
CDR3 protein: CASSLEQGTIYGYTF
CDR3 DNA: TGTGCCAGCAGCTTAGAACAGGGTACAATCTATGGCTACACCTTC

clone size: -
V gene: TRBV30
J gene: TRBJ1-6
D gene: -
CDR3 protein: CAWSLGARGNSPLHF
CDR3 DNA: TGTGCCTGGAGTCTGGGGGCCCGCGGGAATTCACCCCTCCACTTT

clone size: -
V gene: TRBV25-1
J gene: TRBJ2-1
D gene: TRBD1
CDR3 protein: CASSESSGGSYNEQFF
CDR3 DNA: TGTGCCAGCAGTGAATCTTCAGGGGGCTCCTACAATGAGCAGTTCTTC

clone size: -
V gene: TRBV6-5
J gene: TRBJ1-3
D gene: TRBD1
CDR3 protein: CATKRQGAWDTIYF
CDR3 DNA: TGTGCCACCAAACGACAGGGGGCTTGGGACACCATATATTTT

clone size: -
V gene: TRBV9
J gene: TRBJ2-2
D gene: TRBD1
CDR3 protein: CASSTRTGTNTGELFF
CDR3 DNA: TGTGCCAGCAGCACCCGGACAGGAACGAACACCGGGGAGCTGTTTTTT

clone size: -
V gene: TRBV27
J gene: TRBJ1-5
D gene: TRBD1
CDR3 protein: CASSLGQDNQPQHF
CDR3 DNA: TGTGCCAGCAGTTTAGGACAGGACAATCAGCCCCAGCATTTT